These 13 T cell receptor beta chains originate from one sample sequenced in a study of blood T cell repertoires in COVID-19. Method: immunoSEQ multiplex PCR; TCRdb's copy keeps in-frame clones and lacks some. Here the sample spans 250,000 to 350,000 clones, 87% being singletons. Specimen: PBMCs or T cells enriched from blood (not recorded which). The receptor source for this set is a young woman who had recovered from COVID-19.

The chain employs TRBV9 and TRBJ2-7, with 8 nucleotides matching TRBD2. Germline CDR1 SGDLS, CDR2 YYNGEE. The CDR3 extends over 14 amino acids. V shed 0 bases and J 5 bases; nucleotides not matched to a gene: 4. CDR3 region: CASSVVTAGDEQYF. The CDR3 DNA follows: TGTGCCAGCAGCGTAGTGACAGCGGGGGACGAGCAGTACTTC.

The gene calls are TRBV6-5 and TRBJ2-7, with D possibly being TRBD2 (6 bases). The CDR3 has 15 amino acids. Trimming left V 6 bases short and J 2 bases short, with 17 bases between. CDR1 MNHEY and CDR2 SVGAGI come from the germline V gene. CDR3 loop: CASRPLWGVAYEQYF. CDR3 nucleotide sequence: TGTGCCAGCAGGCCGCTCTGGGGGGTGGCCTACGAGCAGTACTTC.

The chain has TRBV6-5 and TRBJ1-2, with 7 nucleotides matching TRBD1. V dropped 6 bases and J dropped 8; count of bases not matched to a gene: 9. CDR3 length equals 13 residues. The germline V gene encodes CDR1 MNHEY and CDR2 SVGAGI. CDR3 nucleotides: TGTGCCAGCAGCGTCGACAGGGCCGGGGGCTACACCTTC. Its protein is CASSVDRAGGYTF.

The chain employs TRBV7-8 and TRBJ2-5; D unresolved. The CDR3 contains 12 residues. The V gene lost 3 bases and the J gene lost 5 bases, with 7 bases spanning the gap. Germline V CDR1 and CDR2: SGHVS, FQNEAQ. Here the CDR3 DNA reads TGTGCCAGCAGCTTCAGCAGGGAGACCCAGTACTTC. Amino acid sequence: CASSFSRETQYF. Using reference TRBV7-8 and TRBJ2-5 for the parts outside the CDR3, the full variable domain is GAGVSQSPRYKVAKRGQDVALRCDPISGHVSLFWYQQALGQGPEFLTYFQNEAQLDKSGLPSDRFFAERPEGSVSTLKIQRTQQEDSAVYLCASSFSRETQYFGPGTRLLVL.

This sequence joins TRBV5-6 and TRBJ2-1; 11 bases align to TRBD1. The CDR3 consists of 16 residues. CDR1 and CDR2 from the germline V gene are SGHDT and YYEEEE. The V and J ends lost 3 bases and 7 bases, in that order; junction bases with no gene match: 9. The CDR3 coding sequence is TGTGCCAGCAGCTGGCCATCGGGACAGGGGGTTAATGAGCAGTTCTTC. Amino acid sequence: CASSWPSGQGVNEQFF.

The rearrangement links TRBV5-4 to TRBJ2-5; 11 positions agree with TRBD2. J was trimmed by 4 bases and V by 4 bases; bases with no gene match: 15. Germline V CDR1 and CDR2: SGHNT, YYREEE (reference sequence). The CDR3 contains 18 residues. CDR3: CASSLAPSSGGFTETQYF. CDR3 nucleotide sequence: TGTGCCAGCAGCCTGGCCCCCTCTAGCGGGGGGTTCACAGAGACCCAGTACTTC. Using reference TRBV5-4 and TRBJ2-5 for the parts outside the CDR3, the full variable domain is ETGVTQSPTHLIKTRGQQVTLRCSSQSGHNTVSWYQQALGQGPQFIFQYYREEENGRGNFPPRFSGLQFPNYSSELNVNALELDDSALYLCASSLAPSSGGFTETQYFGPGTRLLVL.

The chain has TRBV4-1 and TRBJ2-7, with D unclear. The V end lost 0 bases, the J end lost 2 bases, and 8 bases lay between the germline ends. The CDR3 contains 14 residues. Per germline, CDR1 MGHRA and CDR2 YSYEKL. The CDR3 nucleotides read TGCGCCAGCAGCCAAGATATGAGTACCTACGAGCAGTACTTC. Encoded protein: CASSQDMSTYEQYF.

This clone was seen a few times. The chain has TRBV9 and TRBJ2-1; D perhaps matches TRBD2 (5 bases). V was pared by 0 bases and J by 8 bases, with 18 bases between. Looked up from germline, CDR1 is SGDLS and CDR2 is YYNGEE. The CDR3 runs 16 residues. The CDR3 region has the DNA TGTGCCAGCAGCGTAGCACCACTGGGAGCGTTCGATGAGCAGTTCTTC. Its translation is CASSVAPLGAFDEQFF.

The genes are TRBV10-3 and TRBJ2-7; weak D call: TRBD2 (6 bases). In germline, CDR1 is ENHRY, CDR2 SYGVKD. Trimming removed 7 bases at V and 0 bases at J, with 7 bases between. The CDR3 runs to 12 residues. The CDR3 reads CAINSGSYEQYF. CDR3 nucleotide sequence: TGTGCCATCAATAGCGGCTCCTACGAGCAGTACTTC.

The V and J genes are TRBV9 and TRBJ1-2, with 9 bases that match TRBD1. The CDR3 extends over 14 amino acids. Looked up from germline, CDR1 is SGDLS and CDR2 is YYNGEE. Losses at the gene ends were 2 bases for V and 7 bases for J; bases not matched to a gene: 6. The CDR3 DNA is TGTGCCAGCAGCGTCGCACAGGGGGCAGGTGGCTACACCTTC. As protein: CASSVAQGAGGYTF.

In this sample, this clone turned up once. The DNA for the CDR3 is TGTGCCAGCAGCTTAGTACTCCTAGGCACAGATACGCAGTATTTT. The encoded protein is CASSLVLLGTDTQYF. This chain connects TRBV7-2 to TRBJ2-3; D is uncertain. Trimming pared 1 base from V and 1 base from J, leaving 9 bases between. This CDR3 has 15 residues. In germline, CDR1 is SGHTA, CDR2 FQGNSA. Full variable domain (missing parts from reference TRBV7-2 and TRBJ2-3): GAGVSQSPSNKVTEKGKDVELRCDPISGHTALYWYRQSLGQGLEFLIYFQGNSAPDKSGLPSDRFSAERTGGSVSTLTIQRTQQEDSAVYLCASSLVLLGTDTQYFGPGTRLTVL.

This rearrangement joins TRBV18 to TRBJ2-7; 13 positions match TRBD2. With V trimmed by 2 bases and J by 1 base, 5 bases remained unmatched. Germline CDR1 reads KGHSH; CDR2 reads LQKENI. The CDR3 length is 17 residues. CDR3 sequence (DNA): TGTGCCAGCTCACCAAAGGGACTAGCGGGGTCTTCCTACGAGCAGTACTTC. Its translation: CASSPKGLAGSSYEQYF.

This chain joins TRBV25-1 and TRBJ1-1; the D gene is possibly TRBD1 (6 bases). Per the germline V gene, CDR1 is MGHDK and CDR2 is SYGVNS. Trimming cost V 4 bases and J 1 base, with 19 bases left between them. The CDR3 loop spans 17 amino acids. CDR3 loop: CASSGRGRGGRNTEAFF. DNA for the CDR3: TGTGCCAGCAGTGGGAGGGGGAGGGGAGGGAGGAACACTGAAGCTTTCTTT.